The clone carrying this T cell receptor beta chain was seen a single time. Its target is unknown. This sample was included in a study of T cell responses to AZD1222 COVID-19 vaccine. Profiling relied on immunoSEQ multiplex PCR, and the TCRdb table lists in-frame clones only, not all of them. The profile shows 95,000 to 150,000 clones, 90% to 95% of them singletons. General study findings and limits: There were repertoire samples only from the period after the peak T cell response. Among vaccine-associated CD4 TCRs, coverage spanned spike, with dominance at 160-218 and 743-854.

CDR3 length equals 14 residues. Looked up from germline, CDR1 is LNHDA and CDR2 is SQIVND (reference sequence). Trimming pared 5 bases from V and 1 base from J, leaving 11 bases between. The V call is TRBV19, the J call TRBJ1-1; D may be TRBD1 (5 bases). This receptor was taken from an adult who received the AZD1222 COVID-19 vaccine. The material sequenced was peripheral blood, taken 28 days after the second AZD1222 dose. The CDR3 sequence: CASSWAGPNTEAFF. CDR3 sequence (DNA): TGTGCCAGTAGTTGGGCAGGGCCGAACACTGAAGCTTTCTTT.